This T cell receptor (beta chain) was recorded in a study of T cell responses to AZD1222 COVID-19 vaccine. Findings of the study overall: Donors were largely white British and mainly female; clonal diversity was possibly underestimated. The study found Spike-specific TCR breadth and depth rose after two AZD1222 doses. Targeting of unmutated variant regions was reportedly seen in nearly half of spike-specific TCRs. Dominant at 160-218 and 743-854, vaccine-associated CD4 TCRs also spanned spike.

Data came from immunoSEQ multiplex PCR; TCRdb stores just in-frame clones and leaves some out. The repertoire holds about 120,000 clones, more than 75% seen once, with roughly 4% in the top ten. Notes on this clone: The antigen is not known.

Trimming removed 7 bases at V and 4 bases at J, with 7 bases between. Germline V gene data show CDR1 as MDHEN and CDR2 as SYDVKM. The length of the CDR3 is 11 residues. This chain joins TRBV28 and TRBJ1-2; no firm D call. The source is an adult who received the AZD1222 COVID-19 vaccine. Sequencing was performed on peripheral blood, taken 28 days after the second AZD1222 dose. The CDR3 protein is CASIDLYGYTF. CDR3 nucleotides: TGTGCCAGCATAGACCTCTATGGCTACACCTTC.